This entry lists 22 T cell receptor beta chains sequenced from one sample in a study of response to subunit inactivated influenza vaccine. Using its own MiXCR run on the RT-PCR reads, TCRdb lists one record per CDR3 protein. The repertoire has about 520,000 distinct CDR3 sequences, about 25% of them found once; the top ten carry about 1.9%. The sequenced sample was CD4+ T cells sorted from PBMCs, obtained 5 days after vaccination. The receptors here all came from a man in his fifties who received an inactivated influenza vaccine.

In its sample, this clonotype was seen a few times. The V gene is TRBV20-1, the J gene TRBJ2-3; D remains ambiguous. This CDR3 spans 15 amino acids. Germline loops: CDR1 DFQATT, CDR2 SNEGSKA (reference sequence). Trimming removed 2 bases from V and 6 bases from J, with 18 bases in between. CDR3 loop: CSARKALLVGDTQYF. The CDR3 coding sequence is TGCAGTGCTAGAAAGGCCCTCCTAGTCGGGGATACGCAGTATTTT.

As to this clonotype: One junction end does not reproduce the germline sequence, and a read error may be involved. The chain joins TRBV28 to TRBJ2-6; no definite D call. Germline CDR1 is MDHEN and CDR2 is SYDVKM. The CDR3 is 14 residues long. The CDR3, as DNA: TGTGCCAGCTCGAGGTACTCTGGGGTCAACGTCCTGACTTTC. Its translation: CASSRYSGVNVLTF.

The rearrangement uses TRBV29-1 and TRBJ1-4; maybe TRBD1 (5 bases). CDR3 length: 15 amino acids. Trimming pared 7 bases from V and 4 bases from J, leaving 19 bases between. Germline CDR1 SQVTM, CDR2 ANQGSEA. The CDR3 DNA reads TGCAGCGCGGCTGTGGGGGTGAACTATAATGAAAAACTGTTTTTT. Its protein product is CSAAVGVNYNEKLFF. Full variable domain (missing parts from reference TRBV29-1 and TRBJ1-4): SAVISQKPSRDICQRGTSLTIQCQVDSQVTMMFWYRQQPGQSLTLIATANQGSEATYESGFVIDKFPISRPNLTFSTLTVSNMSPEDSSIYLCSAAVGVNYNEKLFFGSGTQLSVL.

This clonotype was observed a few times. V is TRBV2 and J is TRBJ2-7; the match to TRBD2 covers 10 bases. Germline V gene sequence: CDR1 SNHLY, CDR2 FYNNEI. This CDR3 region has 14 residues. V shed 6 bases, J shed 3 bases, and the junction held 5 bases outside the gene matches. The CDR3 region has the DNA TGTGCCAGCAGAAATCTAGCGGGGGTCTACGAGCAGTACTTC. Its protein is CASRNLAGVYEQYF.

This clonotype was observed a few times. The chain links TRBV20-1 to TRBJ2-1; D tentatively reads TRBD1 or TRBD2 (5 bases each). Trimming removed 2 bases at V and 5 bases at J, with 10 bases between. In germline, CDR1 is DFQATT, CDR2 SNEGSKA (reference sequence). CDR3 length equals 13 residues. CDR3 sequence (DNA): TGCAGTGCTAGATCGGGACGCGACAATGAGCAGTTCTTC. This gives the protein CSARSGRDNEQFF.

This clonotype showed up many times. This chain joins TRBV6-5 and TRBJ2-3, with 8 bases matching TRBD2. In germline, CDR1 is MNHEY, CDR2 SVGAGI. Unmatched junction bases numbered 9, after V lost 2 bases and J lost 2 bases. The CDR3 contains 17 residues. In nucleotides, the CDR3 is TGTGCCAGCAGTTACCCCACTTATAGCGGGAACACAGATACGCAGTATTTT. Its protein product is CASSYPTYSGNTDTQYF.

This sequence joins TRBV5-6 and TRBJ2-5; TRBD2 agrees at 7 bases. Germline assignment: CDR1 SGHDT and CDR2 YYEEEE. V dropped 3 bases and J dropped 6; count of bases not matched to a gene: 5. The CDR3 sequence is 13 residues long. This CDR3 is CASSWVAGQTQYF. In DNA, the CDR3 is TGTGCCAGCAGCTGGGTAGCGGGTCAGACCCAGTACTTC.

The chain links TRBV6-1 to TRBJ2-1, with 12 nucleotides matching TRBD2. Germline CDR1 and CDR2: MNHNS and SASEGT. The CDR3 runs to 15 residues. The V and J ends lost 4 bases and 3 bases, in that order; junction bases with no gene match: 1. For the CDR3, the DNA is TGTGCCAGCAGTGCACTAGCGGGGGGCTACAATGAGCAGTTCTTC. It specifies CASSALAGGYNEQFF.

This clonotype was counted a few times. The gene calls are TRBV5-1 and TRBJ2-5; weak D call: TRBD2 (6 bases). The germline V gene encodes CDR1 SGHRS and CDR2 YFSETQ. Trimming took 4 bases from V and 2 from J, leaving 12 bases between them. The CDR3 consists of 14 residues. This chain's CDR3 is CASSAGTSQETQYF. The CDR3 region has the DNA TGCGCCAGCAGCGCCGGGACTTCACAAGAGACCCAGTACTTC.

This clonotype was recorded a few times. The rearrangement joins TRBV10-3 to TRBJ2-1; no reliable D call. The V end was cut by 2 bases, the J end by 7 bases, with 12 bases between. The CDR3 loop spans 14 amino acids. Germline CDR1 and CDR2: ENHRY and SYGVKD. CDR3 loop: CAISEGMFENEQFF. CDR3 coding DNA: TGTGCCATCAGTGAGGGGATGTTCGAGAATGAGCAGTTCTTC.

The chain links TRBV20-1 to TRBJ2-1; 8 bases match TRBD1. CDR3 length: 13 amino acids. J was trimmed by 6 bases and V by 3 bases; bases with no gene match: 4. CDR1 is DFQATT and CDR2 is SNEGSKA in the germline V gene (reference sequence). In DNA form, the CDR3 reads TGCAGTGCTAGCACAGGGGGGAGCAATGAGCAGTTCTTC. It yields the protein CSASTGGSNEQFF.

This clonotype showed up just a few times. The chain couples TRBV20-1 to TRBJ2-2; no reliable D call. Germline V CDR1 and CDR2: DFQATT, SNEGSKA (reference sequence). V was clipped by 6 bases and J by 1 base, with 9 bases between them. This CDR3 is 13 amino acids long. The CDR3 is CSAQTVNTGELFF. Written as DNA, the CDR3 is TGCAGTGCACAGACGGTGAACACCGGGGAGCTGTTTTTT.

The CDR3 loop is CASSFVYSENYGYTF. The CDR3 DNA reads as TGTGCCAGCAGCTTCGTTTACAGCGAAAACTATGGCTACACCTTC. The rearrangement joins TRBV5-5 to TRBJ1-2; D call uncertain. V was cut by 2 bases and J by 2 bases, with 13 bases left in between. The CDR3 covers 15 residues. Germline values: CDR1 SGHKS, CDR2 YYEKEE (reference sequence).

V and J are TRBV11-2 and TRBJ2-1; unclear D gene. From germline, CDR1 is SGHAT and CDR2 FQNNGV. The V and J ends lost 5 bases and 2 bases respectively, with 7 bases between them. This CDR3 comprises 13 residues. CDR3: CASSPEPYNEQFF. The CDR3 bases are TGTGCCAGCAGCCCAGAACCCTACAATGAGCAGTTCTTC.

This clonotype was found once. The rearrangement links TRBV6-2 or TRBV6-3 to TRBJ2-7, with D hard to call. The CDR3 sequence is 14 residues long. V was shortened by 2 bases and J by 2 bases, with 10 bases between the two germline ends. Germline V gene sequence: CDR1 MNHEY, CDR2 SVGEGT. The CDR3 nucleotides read TGTGCCAGCAGTTACGGTCCAGGCACCTACGAGCAGTACTTC. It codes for CASSYGPGTYEQYF.

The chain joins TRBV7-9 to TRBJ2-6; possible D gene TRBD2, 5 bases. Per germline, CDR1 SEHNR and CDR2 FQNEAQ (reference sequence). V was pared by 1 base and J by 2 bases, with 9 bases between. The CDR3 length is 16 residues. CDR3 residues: CASSLGAGTGANVLTF. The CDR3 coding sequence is TGTGCCAGCAGCTTAGGAGCCGGGACTGGGGCCAACGTCCTGACTTTC.

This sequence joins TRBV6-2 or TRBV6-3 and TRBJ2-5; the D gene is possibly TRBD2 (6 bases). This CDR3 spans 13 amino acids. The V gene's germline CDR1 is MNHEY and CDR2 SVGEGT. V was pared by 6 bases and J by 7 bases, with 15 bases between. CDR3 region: CASRKEPEGTQYF. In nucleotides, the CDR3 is TGTGCCAGCAGGAAGGAACCGGAGGGGACCCAGTACTTC.

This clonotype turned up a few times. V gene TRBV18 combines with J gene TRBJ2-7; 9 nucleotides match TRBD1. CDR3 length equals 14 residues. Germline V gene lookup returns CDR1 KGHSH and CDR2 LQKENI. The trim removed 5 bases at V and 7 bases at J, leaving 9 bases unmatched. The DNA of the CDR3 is TGTGCCAGCTCAGGACAGGGGAACCTACGAGAGCAGTACTTC. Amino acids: CASSGQGNLREQYF.

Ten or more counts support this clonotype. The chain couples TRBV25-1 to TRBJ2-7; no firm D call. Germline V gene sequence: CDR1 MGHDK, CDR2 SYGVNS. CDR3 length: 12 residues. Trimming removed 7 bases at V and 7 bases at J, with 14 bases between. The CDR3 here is CASKPPLGEQYF. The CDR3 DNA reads TGTGCCAGCAAACCCCCGCTGGGGGAGCAGTACTTC.

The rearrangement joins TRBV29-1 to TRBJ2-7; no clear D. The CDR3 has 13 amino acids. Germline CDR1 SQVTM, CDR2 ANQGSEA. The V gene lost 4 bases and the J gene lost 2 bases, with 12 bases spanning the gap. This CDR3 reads CSVVAISPYEQYF. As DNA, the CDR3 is TGCAGCGTTGTTGCCATCTCACCCTACGAGCAGTACTTC.

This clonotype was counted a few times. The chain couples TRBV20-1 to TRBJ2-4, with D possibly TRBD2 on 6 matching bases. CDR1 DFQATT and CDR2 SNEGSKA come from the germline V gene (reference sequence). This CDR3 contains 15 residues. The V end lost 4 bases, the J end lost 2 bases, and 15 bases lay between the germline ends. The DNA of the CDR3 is TGCAGTGCTAATGCATTGCGGGGAACCAAAAACATTCAGTACTTC. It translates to CSANALRGTKNIQYF.

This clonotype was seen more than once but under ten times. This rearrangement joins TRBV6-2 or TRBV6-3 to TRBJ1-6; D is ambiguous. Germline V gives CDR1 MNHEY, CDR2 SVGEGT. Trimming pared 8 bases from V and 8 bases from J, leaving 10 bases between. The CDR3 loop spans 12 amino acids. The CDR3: CASGGWDSPLHF. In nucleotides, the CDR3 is TGTGCCAGCGGAGGATGGGATTCACCCCTCCACTTT.